One and the same sample provided the 30 T cell receptor beta chains below, sequenced in a study of blood T cell repertoires in COVID-19. The data were produced by immunoSEQ multiplex PCR, yet TCRdb's version contains in-frame clones alone and is incomplete. The sample consists of a few hundred thousand clones, roughly 89% of them appearing once. The specimen sequenced was PBMCs or T cells enriched from blood (not recorded which). Receptor source: a woman under 40 who had recovered from COVID-19.

The chain employs TRBV18 and TRBJ2-1; D possibly corresponds to TRBD1 (6 bases). The CDR3 consists of 17 residues. Germline assignment: CDR1 KGHSH and CDR2 LQKENI. Between the trimmed V and J ends, which lost 6 bases and 3 bases, there was a span of 21 bases. Written as DNA, the CDR3 is TGTGCCAGCTCCAGGGGTCTGGGTCCGTCTCTCTACAATGAGCAGTTCTTC. Amino acids: CASSRGLGPSLYNEQFF.

The chain has TRBV4-3 and TRBJ1-3; TRBD1 matches at 8 bases. CDR3 size: 14 residues. V lost 4 bases, J lost 8 bases, and 7 bases stayed unmatched. Germline V gives CDR1 LGHNA, CDR2 YSLEER. This CDR3 is CASSPDRGWDTIYF. CDR3 in DNA: TGCGCCAGCAGCCCAGACAGGGGTTGGGACACCATATATTTT.

V gene TRBV7-9 combines with J gene TRBJ1-2, with 7 positions matching TRBD1. The CDR3 length is 13 residues. CDR1 is SEHNR and CDR2 is FQNEAQ in the germline V gene (reference sequence). The V segment lost 5 bases and the J segment 4 bases; nucleotides outside the gene matches: 4. This CDR3 is CASSARDSYGYTF. The CDR3 DNA is TGTGCCAGCAGCGCCCGGGACAGCTATGGCTACACCTTC.

This sequence joins TRBV6-1 and TRBJ1-5, with D perhaps TRBD1 (5 bases). V was clipped by 2 bases and J by 5 bases, with 13 bases between them. The CDR3 consists of 15 residues. CDR1 is MNHNS, CDR2 SASEGT, per germline. CDR3 nucleotide sequence: TGTGCCAGCAGTGAAATTGGAGGGGAGTATCAGCCCCAGCATTTT. It translates to CASSEIGGEYQPQHF.

The gene calls are TRBV5-1 and TRBJ2-7; 13 nucleotides line up with TRBD2. This CDR3 spans 17 amino acids. The germline gives CDR1 SGHRS, CDR2 YFSETQ. Germline trimming cut 3 bases from V and 3 bases from J; bases unmatched to any gene: 9. CDR3 sequence (DNA): TGCGCCAGCAGCTCGCTAGACCGGACTAGCGGGAGCTACGAGCAGTACTTC. It is translated as CASSSLDRTSGSYEQYF.

V and J are TRBV2 and TRBJ2-7; no definite D call. Trimming cost V 5 bases and J 4 bases, with 6 bases left between them. This CDR3 spans 11 amino acids. CDR1 is SNHLY, CDR2 FYNNEI, per germline. CDR3 nucleotide sequence: TGTGCCAGCAGTCCCCTATACGAGCAGTACTTC. It yields the protein CASSPLYEQYF. The full variable domain, its missing parts supplied by reference TRBV2 and TRBJ2-7, is EPEVTQTPSHQVTQMGQEVILRCVPISNHLYFYWYRQILGQKVEFLVSFYNNEISEKSEIFDDQFSVERPDGSNFTLKIRSTKLEDSAMYFCASSPLYEQYFGPGTRLTVT.

The chain couples TRBV19 to TRBJ2-5; D call uncertain. Trimming shortened V by 5 bases and J by 4 bases, and 23 bases separated the two germline ends. CDR1 and CDR2 (germline): LNHDA, SQIVND (reference sequence). This CDR3 region has 17 residues. The CDR3: CASSYDTQRTRGETQYF. CDR3 DNA: TGTGCCAGTAGTTACGATACACAGAGAACCCGTGGAGAGACCCAGTACTTC.

The CDR3 DNA sequence: TGTGCCACCAGTGATACAGGGGTGGTAGATACGCAGTATTTT. This codes for CATSDTGVVDTQYF. This chain connects TRBV24-1 to TRBJ2-3, with 7 nucleotides matching TRBD1. The CDR3 is 14 amino acids. Germline CDR1 and CDR2: KGHDR and SFDVKD. The ends lost 3 bases at V and 5 bases at J; junction bases unmatched: 4.

In nucleotides, the CDR3 is TGTGCCAGCTCACCCCGATTTAAGGCGAGCGAACTAGCCTCTAGCACAGATACGCAGTATTTT. This translates into CASSPRFKASELASSTDTQYF. This sequence joins TRBV18 and TRBJ2-3; the D gene is possibly TRBD2 (6 bases). V lost 3 bases and J lost 0, with 28 bases in between. Germline V gene sequence: CDR1 KGHSH, CDR2 LQKENI. This CDR3 has 21 residues.

The chain couples TRBV27 to TRBJ1-5, with 8 bases matching TRBD1. V dropped 5 bases and J dropped 3; count of bases not matched to a gene: 9. The CDR3 contains 16 residues. CDR1 and CDR2 (germline): MNHEY, SMNVEV (reference sequence). The CDR3 protein is CASSPQGARVNQPQHF. The CDR3 DNA follows: TGTGCCAGCAGTCCCCAGGGGGCGAGGGTCAATCAGCCCCAGCATTTT.

The chain employs TRBV9 and TRBJ2-7; 9 bases agree with TRBD2. V dropped 0 bases and J dropped 7; count of bases not matched to a gene: 8. The CDR3 contains 15 residues. Germline CDR1 and CDR2: SGDLS and YYNGEE. DNA of the CDR3: TGTGCCAGCAGCGTAGGAGGATTAGCGGGAGATGAGCAGTACTTC. Its protein product is CASSVGGLAGDEQYF. Variable domain in full (rest from reference TRBV9 and TRBJ2-7): DSGVTQTPKHLITATGQRVTLRCSPRSGDLSVYWYQQSLDQGLQFLIQYYNGEERAKGNILERFSAQQFPDLHSELNLSSLELGDSALYFCASSVGGLAGDEQYFGPGTRLTVT.

The chain employs TRBV5-5 and TRBJ1-3; the D gene is possibly TRBD1 (5 bases). V lost 2 bases to trimming and J lost 3 bases, with 12 bases between them. CDR1 and CDR2 (germline): SGHKS, YYEKEE (reference sequence). The CDR3 covers 15 residues. CDR3 sequence (DNA): TGTGCCAGCAGCTTCCCAGGGCTAAGTGGAAACACCATATATTTT. Translation gives CASSFPGLSGNTIYF. Using reference TRBV5-5 and TRBJ1-3 for the parts outside the CDR3, the full variable domain is DAGVTQSPTHLIKTRGQQVTLRCSPISGHKSVSWYQQVLGQGPQFIFQYYEKEERGRGNFPDRFSARQFPNYSSELNVNALLLGDSALYLCASSFPGLSGNTIYFGEGSWLTVV.

The CDR3 nucleotides read TGTGCCTGGAGCGGCGTGGGACAGGGGCTGGGGCAGTACTTC. Its protein is CAWSGVGQGLGQYF. V gene TRBV30 combines with J gene TRBJ2-7, with 10 positions matching TRBD1. The trim removed 3 bases at V and 9 bases at J, leaving 11 bases unmatched. This CDR3 contains 14 residues. Germline assignment: CDR1 GTSNPN and CDR2 SVGIG (reference sequence).

The rearrangement uses TRBV24-1 and TRBJ2-2; 7 bases match TRBD1. The CDR3 is made up of 16 amino acids. V shed 10 bases, J shed 2 bases, and the junction held 12 bases outside the gene matches. Germline V gene sequence: CDR1 KGHDR, CDR2 SFDVKD. CDR3 DNA: TGTGCCACAGGAAAACCGGGGACAGATAACACCGGGGAGCTGTTTTTT. This sequence encodes CATGKPGTDNTGELFF.

V and J are TRBV5-8 and TRBJ1-5, with a weak D call TRBD1 (5 bases). V gave up 1 base and J gave up 3 bases, with 8 bases separating them. This CDR3 has 14 residues. The germline CDR1 and CDR2 sequences are SGHTS and YDEGEE. CDR3 DNA sequence: TGTGCCAGCAGCTTGCTGACAGTCAATCAGCCCCAGCATTTT. It is translated as CASSLLTVNQPQHF.

V gene TRBV19 combines with J gene TRBJ1-1; possibly TRBD1 for D (6 bases). This CDR3 contains 10 residues. CDR1 LNHDA and CDR2 SQIVND come from the germline V gene (reference sequence). V lost 8 bases and J lost 6, with 7 bases in between. For the CDR3, the DNA is TGTGCCAGTGAGGGGGCTGAAGCTTTCTTT. It is translated as CASEGAEAFF.

The CDR3 here is CASSDVRDSPYEQYF. The CDR3 DNA sequence: TGTGCCAGCAGCGACGTCCGGGACTCCCCCTACGAGCAGTACTTC. V and J are TRBV5-4 and TRBJ2-7; D might be TRBD2 (6 bases). Trimming shortened V by 4 bases and J by 2 bases, and 16 bases separated the two germline ends. Germline lookup yields CDR1 SGHNT and CDR2 YYREEE (reference sequence). The CDR3 sequence is 15 residues long.

V is TRBV18 and J is TRBJ2-5; a weak D match, TRBD1 (6 bases). This CDR3 contains 13 residues. Between the trimmed V and J ends, which lost 5 bases and 7 bases, there was a span of 14 bases. Germline CDR1 is KGHSH and CDR2 is LQKENI. The CDR3 DNA reads TGTGCCAGCTCATCGGGACACCGGGGGACCCAGTACTTC. This encodes CASSSGHRGTQYF. Together with reference TRBV18 and TRBJ2-5, the CDR3 gives the full variable domain: NAGVMQNPRHLVRRRGQEARLRCSPMKGHSHVYWYRQLPEEGLKFMVYLQKENIIDESGMPKERFSAEFPKEGPSILRIQQVVRGDSAAYFCASSSGHRGTQYFGPGTRLLVL.

The chain uses TRBV9 and TRBJ2-1, with TRBD2 matching over 7 bases. Germline values: CDR1 SGDLS, CDR2 YYNGEE. V shed 2 bases, J shed 5 bases, and the junction held 4 bases outside the gene matches. The CDR3 contains 14 residues. CDR3 amino acids: CASSVAGADNEQFF. The CDR3 nucleotides are TGTGCCAGCAGCGTTGCGGGAGCGGACAATGAGCAGTTCTTC. Based on the CDR3 plus reference TRBV9 and TRBJ2-1, the full variable domain is DSGVTQTPKHLITATGQRVTLRCSPRSGDLSVYWYQQSLDQGLQFLIQYYNGEERAKGNILERFSAQQFPDLHSELNLSSLELGDSALYFCASSVAGADNEQFFGPGTRLTVL.

V is TRBV10-1 and J is TRBJ2-1; TRBD2 matches 9 bases. Germline CDR1 and CDR2: WNHNN and SYGVQD (reference sequence). There are 15 residues in the CDR3. J lost 2 bases, V lost 3 bases, and 2 bases had no gene match. The CDR3 sequence: CASSEIAGAYNEQFF. The CDR3 DNA sequence: TGCGCCAGCAGTGAAATAGCGGGGGCCTACAATGAGCAGTTCTTC.

This clone was seen a handful of times. The rearrangement links TRBV9 to TRBJ1-6, with D possibly TRBD1 on 6 matching bases. CDR3 length equals 15 residues. Per germline, CDR1 SGDLS and CDR2 YYNGEE. Trimming cost V 3 bases and J 10 bases, with 17 bases left between them. Here the CDR3 reads CASSGAQGVSSPLHF. CDR3 DNA: TGTGCCAGCAGCGGGGCACAGGGTGTAAGCTCACCCCTCCACTTT.

J is TRBJ2-2 and V is TRBV30; a possible D gene is TRBD2 (7 bases). CDR1 GTSNPN and CDR2 SVGIG come from the germline V gene (reference sequence). The CDR3 runs 15 residues. The V end was cut by 3 bases, the J end by 5 bases, with 16 bases between. The CDR3 nucleotides read TGTGCCTGGAGCCTCCGGGGGGCCGGAACCGGGGAGCTGTTTTTT. Residues: CAWSLRGAGTGELFF.

V and J are TRBV7-8 and TRBJ2-3; maybe TRBD1 (6 bases). Germline CDR1 is SGHVS and CDR2 is FQNEAQ. The CDR3 is 16 residues long. Trimming removed 1 base from V and 2 bases from J, with 13 bases in between. CDR3 nucleotides: TGTGCCAGCAGCTTAGAGGGCGGACAGCTCACAGATACGCAGTATTTT. Translated, it gives CASSLEGGQLTDTQYF.

This chain connects TRBV7-3 to TRBJ1-6; D ambiguous. V was clipped by 8 bases and J by 5 bases, with 19 bases between them. This CDR3 comprises 16 residues. Per germline, CDR1 SGHTA and CDR2 FQGTGA. The CDR3 DNA is TGTGCCAGCTCCCTCAAGCCCTGGGGAGATAATTCACCCCTCCACTTT. Protein product: CASSLKPWGDNSPLHF.

J is TRBJ2-6 and V is TRBV25-1; weak D call: TRBD1 (5 bases). The V gene lost 0 bases and the J gene lost 3 bases, with 15 bases spanning the gap. This CDR3 comprises 18 residues. Germline V gene lookup returns CDR1 MGHDK and CDR2 SYGVNS. The CDR3 region is CASSEYFGGRDGANVLTF. The CDR3 region has the DNA TGTGCCAGCAGTGAATATTTCGGCGGCAGGGATGGGGCCAACGTCCTGACTTTC.

This clone is a singleton in its sample. The chain joins TRBV7-2 to TRBJ2-3; D might be TRBD1 (6 bases). This CDR3 has 17 amino acids. Trimming stripped 3 bases from V and 1 base from J, with 17 bases between. Germline CDR1 is SGHTA and CDR2 is FQGNSA. The CDR3: CASSLKAMGAGTDTQYF. CDR3 nucleotide sequence: TGTGCCAGCAGCTTGAAGGCCATGGGGGCTGGCACAGATACGCAGTATTTT.

The V and J genes are TRBV15 and TRBJ2-3, with 7 bases that match TRBD1. Germline CDR1 and CDR2: LNHNV and YYDKDF (reference sequence). The length of the CDR3 is 15 residues. V lost 5 bases, J lost 8 bases, and 13 bases stayed unmatched. CDR3 coding DNA: TGTGCCACCAGCGTAAGACAGGGAGTTCGCGGTACGCAGTATTTT. Translated, it gives CATSVRQGVRGTQYF.

The V call is TRBV10-2, the J call TRBJ1-5; tentative D call: TRBD1 (5 bases). The CDR3 runs to 16 residues. Trimming pared 2 bases from V and 5 bases from J, leaving 16 bases between. Germline V gene sequence: CDR1 WSHSY, CDR2 SAAADI. CDR3: CASSEGVEGVDQPQHF. In DNA, the CDR3 is TGCGCCAGCAGTGAGGGTGTGGAAGGGGTCGATCAGCCCCAGCATTTT.

The chain joins TRBV5-1 to TRBJ2-1; D perhaps matches TRBD1 (6 bases). CDR3 length: 14 residues. In germline, CDR1 is SGHRS, CDR2 YFSETQ. Trimming took 3 bases from V and 5 from J, leaving 12 bases between them. CDR3 DNA: TGCGCCAGCAGCTCGCACCGGGACAACAATGAGCAGTTCTTC. It specifies CASSSHRDNNEQFF.

The chain has TRBV5-1 and TRBJ1-2; possibly TRBD1 for D (5 bases). CDR3 length: 15 amino acids. From germline, CDR1 is SGHRS and CDR2 YFSETQ. The ends were cut back, 0 bases at V and 6 bases at J, with 15 bases in the middle. This CDR3 reads CASSLVWKGKHGYTF. CDR3 nucleotides: TGCGCCAGCAGCTTGGTTTGGAAGGGGAAACATGGCTACACCTTC.